This T cell receptor beta chain was found in a study of technical replicates of blood from several donors. The method was immunoSEQ multiplex PCR; TCRdb's version includes in-frame clones alone and lacks a portion of them. The table includes under 100,000 clones, almost 96% detected once. Germline CDR1 reads DFQATT; CDR2 reads SNEGSKA (reference sequence). The CDR3 is made up of 10 amino acids. V was shortened by 6 bases and J by 12 bases, with 12 bases between the two germline ends. This sequence originates from a human donor in good health. The source material was T cells isolated from PBMCs. This chain links TRBV20-1 with TRBJ2-1; D is possibly TRBD2 (6 bases). CDR3: CSAATRGQFF. In DNA form, the CDR3 reads TGCAGTGCCGCGACTAGAGGGCAGTTCTTC.